These 23 T cell receptor beta chains were all obtained from the same sample, sequenced in a study of molecular identifiers for immune sequencing clone quantification. One entry per CDR3 protein, called by TCRdb with MiXCR from the PCR reads. Among over 300,000 distinct CDR3 sequences listed, roughly 24% were seen once. Sequencing was carried out using naive CD8+ T cells from blood, with Jurkat cell RNA spiked in. Noted subset: FACS-sorted CD8+CD4-CCR7+CD45RA+ naive T cells. The receptor source for this set is a human donor in good health. Some libraries in this study had Jurkat cell RNA spiked in.

The J gene is TRBJ2-5, the V gene TRBV28; 7 nucleotides line up with TRBD2. V lost 1 base, J lost 4 bases, and 24 bases stayed unmatched. The CDR3 is made up of 21 amino acids. Germline CDR1 MDHEN, CDR2 SYDVKM. CDR3 protein: CASSLSPLLFGRTGGRETQYF. The CDR3 bases are TGTGCCAGCAGTTTATCCCCTCTCCTCTTCGGGAGGACGGGAGGAAGAGAGACCCAGTACTTC.

This clonotype was detected ten times or more. CDR3 DNA: TGTGCCACCAGCAGCCCAAACACAGATACGCAGTATTTT. Encoded protein: CATSSPNTDTQYF. The V gene is TRBV15, the J gene TRBJ2-3; D gene unclear. Germline CDR1 and CDR2: LNHNV and YYDKDF (reference sequence). The CDR3 extends over 13 amino acids. V was shortened by 3 bases and J by 2 bases, with 6 bases between the two germline ends.

For this clonotype: One end of the junction fails to match germline, which may point to a read error. The gene calls are TRBV6-1 and TRBJ2-7; D is uncertain. Germline CDR1 is MNHNS and CDR2 is SASEGT. This CDR3 contains 15 residues. This CDR3 is CASSLDEYSSYERYF. CDR3 bases: TGTGCCAGCAGCCTCGACGAATACAGCTCCTACGAGCGGTACTTC.

This clonotype appeared many times. The chain couples TRBV13 to TRBJ2-2; D ambiguous. The ends were cut back, 1 base at V and 5 bases at J, with 14 bases in the middle. This CDR3 has 16 amino acids. Germline loops: CDR1 PRHDT, CDR2 FYEKMQ (reference sequence). CDR3 sequence reads: CASSLDLEFQTGELFF. The CDR3 DNA sequence: TGTGCCAGCAGCTTAGATCTGGAGTTCCAGACCGGGGAGCTGTTTTTT.

The table lists this clonotype with a few counts. CDR3 region: CASIGGGSYEQYF. The CDR3 coding sequence is TGTGCCAGCATTGGGGGGGGGTCCTACGAGCAGTACTTC. The chain couples TRBV6-5 to TRBJ2-7; 7 bases map to TRBD2. The CDR3 totals 13 residues. The J segment lost 1 base and the V segment lost 7 bases, leaving 4 bases of the junction unmatched. Germline V gene sequence: CDR1 MNHEY, CDR2 SVGAGI.

A few counts support this clonotype. The chain couples TRBV11-2 to TRBJ2-7; D may be TRBD1 or TRBD2 (5 bases each). The CDR3 covers 16 residues. From germline, CDR1 is SGHAT and CDR2 FQNNGV. Trimming removed 3 bases from V and 4 bases from J, with 19 bases in between. The CDR3 DNA is TGTGCCAGCAGCTTTTTAGGGCGCCGCTGGGGGTACGAGCAGTACTTC. Translated, it gives CASSFLGRRWGYEQYF.

Regarding this clonotype: The final CDR3 position lacks the conserved phenylalanine or tryptophan, pointing to a likely read error. V gene TRBV6-2 or TRBV6-3 combines with J gene TRBJ1-4; D gene uncertain. The CDR3 has 15 amino acids. V was trimmed by 7 bases and J by 8 bases, leaving 20 bases between them. CDR1 and CDR2 from the germline V gene are MNHEY and SVGEGT. The CDR3 region has the DNA TGTGCCAGCAACCGTCCCTCGCAGGCCGACGAAAAACTGTTTTGT. Its translation is CASNRPSQADEKLFC.

This clonotype was recorded at least ten times. The chain joins TRBV27 to TRBJ2-1; 11 bases are a match to TRBD1. CDR1 is MNHEY, CDR2 SMNVEV, per germline (reference sequence). After removal of 1 base from V and 8 bases from J, the junction contained 1 base not matched to a gene. The CDR3 covers 14 residues. The DNA of the CDR3 is TGTGCCAGCAGTTTATGGACAGGGGGCTATGAGCAGTTCTTC. This translates into CASSLWTGGYEQFF.

This clonotype showed up just a few times. The V and J genes are TRBV15 and TRBJ1-5; TRBD1 is a possible D gene (5 bases). Looked up from germline, CDR1 is LNHNV and CDR2 is YYDKDF (reference sequence). The CDR3 runs to 15 residues. Trimming shortened V by 0 bases and J by 5 bases, and 11 bases separated the two germline ends. The DNA for the CDR3 is TGTGCCACCAGCAGAGAGGCAGGGACGGATCAGCCCCAGCATTTT. Translation gives CATSREAGTDQPQHF.

The table lists this clonotype with many counts. The gene calls are TRBV5-5 and TRBJ2-7, with 8 positions matching TRBD2. Looked up from germline, CDR1 is SGHKS and CDR2 is YYEKEE (reference sequence). V gave up 2 bases and J gave up 5 bases; unmatched junction bases: 9. There are 15 residues in the CDR3. CDR3 bases: TGTGCCAGCAGCTTAGGCGGGGGGCTGGTCGACGAGCAGTACTTC. Encoded protein: CASSLGGGLVDEQYF.

This clonotype came up a few times. The chain combines TRBV7-9 with TRBJ2-5; D perhaps matches TRBD2 (6 bases). Germline V gene sequence: CDR1 SEHNR, CDR2 FQNEAQ (reference sequence). The V gene lost 1 base and the J gene lost 2 bases, with 11 bases spanning the gap. The length of the CDR3 is 15 residues. DNA for the CDR3: TGTGCCAGCAGCTTAGGGTTTAGCGGTCAAGAGACCCAGTACTTC. This encodes CASSLGFSGQETQYF.

This clonotype was detected ten times or more. The chain recombines TRBV4-2 with TRBJ2-7; D might be TRBD2 (6 bases). V gave up 0 bases and J gave up 6 bases, with 24 bases separating them. In germline, CDR1 is LGHNA, CDR2 YNFKEQ. The CDR3 loop spans 18 amino acids. The CDR3 DNA reads TGTGCCAGCAGCCAAGAGCCTCCTAGTGGGGCGGGGCCTAGCGAGCAGTACTTC. This encodes CASSQEPPSGAGPSEQYF.

This clonotype was picked up many times. The genes are TRBV20-1 and TRBJ2-1; possible D gene TRBD1, 6 bases. The CDR3 totals 18 residues. In germline, CDR1 is DFQATT, CDR2 SNEGSKA (reference sequence). V shed 4 bases and J shed 0 bases, with 22 bases lying between them. CDR3 nucleotides: TGCAGTGCTAAACCGTACCGGGACACCATACGCTCCTACAATGAGCAGTTCTTC. Protein product: CSAKPYRDTIRSYNEQFF.

This clonotype showed up many times. The chain links TRBV20-1 to TRBJ2-7; D not resolved. This CDR3 has 13 amino acids. Germline V gene data show CDR1 as DFQATT and CDR2 as SNEGSKA (reference sequence). Trimming stripped 1 base from V and 0 bases from J, with 7 bases between. This CDR3 is CSARASLSYEQYF. The CDR3 DNA follows: TGCAGTGCTAGAGCAAGCCTCTCCTACGAGCAGTACTTC.

The chain uses TRBV12-3 or TRBV12-4 and TRBJ2-5; weak D call: TRBD1 (6 bases). Trimming removed 2 bases from V and 6 bases from J, with 16 bases in between. The CDR3 runs 15 residues. The CDR3 protein is CASSLWQGIKKTQYF. CDR3 DNA sequence: TGTGCCAGCAGTTTATGGCAGGGGATAAAAAAGACCCAGTACTTC.

The J gene is TRBJ2-7, the V gene TRBV27; possible D gene TRBD2, 7 bases. The CDR3 has 14 residues. CDR1 and CDR2 from the germline V gene are MNHEY and SMNVEV (reference sequence). Trimming cost V 6 bases and J 7 bases, with 19 bases left between them. The CDR3 coding sequence is TGTGCCAGCAGGACAGGCCGGGGGGTGGTTGAGCAGTACTTC. This codes for CASRTGRGVVEQYF.

The sample holds a few counts of this clonotype. The chain has TRBV6-1 and TRBJ2-6; unclear D gene. V was pared by 2 bases and J by 0 bases, with 11 bases between. CDR1 and CDR2 (germline): MNHNS, SASEGT. There are 17 residues in the CDR3. DNA for the CDR3: TGTGCCAGCAGTGAATCGAGACCTAGCTCTGGGGCCAACGTCCTGACTTTC. Amino acids: CASSESRPSSGANVLTF.

There are many counts of this clonotype. The rearrangement links TRBV28 to TRBJ2-3; 10 positions agree with TRBD2. The CDR3 runs to 17 residues. CDR1 and CDR2 (germline): MDHEN, SYDVKM. Losses at the gene ends were 5 bases for V and 1 base for J; bases not matched to a gene: 9. CDR3: CASSAGLAVTRTDTQYF. The CDR3 DNA is TGTGCCAGCAGTGCAGGACTAGCGGTCACCCGCACAGATACGCAGTATTTT.

This clonotype was counted between two and nine times. The genes are TRBV11-2 and TRBJ2-7; maybe TRBD1 (6 bases). The CDR3 has 13 amino acids. Germline-derived CDR1 and CDR2 are SGHAT and FQNNGV. Trimming took off 0 bases at V and 3 bases at J, with 6 bases between the two ends. CDR3 DNA sequence: TGTGCCAGCAGCTTAGAACAGGGCTACGAGCAGTACTTC. This translates into CASSLEQGYEQYF.

This clonotype was counted ten times or more. DNA of the CDR3: TGCGCCAGCAGCCGCGGACAGGCAGGTGAGCAGTACTTC. Its translation: CASSRGQAGEQYF. V and J are TRBV4-3 and TRBJ2-7; 7 bases align to TRBD1. The CDR3 sequence is 13 residues long. The V and J ends lost 4 bases and 7 bases, in that order; junction bases with no gene match: 7. CDR1 and CDR2 from the germline V gene are LGHNA and YSLEER.

In this sample, this clonotype turned up many times. The V gene is TRBV7-9, the J gene TRBJ2-1; D remains unclear. CDR1 and CDR2 (germline): SEHNR, FQNEAQ (reference sequence). V lost 5 bases, J lost 5 bases, and 16 bases lay in between. The CDR3 runs to 15 residues. The CDR3 bases are TGTGCCAGCAGCCCCCCCTCTCTAACCCACAATGAGCAGTTCTTC. This codes for CASSPPSLTHNEQFF. Together with reference TRBV7-9 and TRBJ2-1, the CDR3 gives the full variable domain: DTGVSQNPRHKITKRGQNVTFRCDPISEHNRLYWYRQTLGQGPEFLTYFQNEAQLEKSRLLSDRFSAERPKGSFSTLEIQRTEQGDSAMYLCASSPPSLTHNEQFFGPGTRLTVL.

The chain couples TRBV11-2 to TRBJ2-7, with a tentative D call TRBD1 (5 bases). Germline CDR1 is SGHAT and CDR2 is FQNNGV. V gave up 2 bases and J gave up 3 bases, with 11 bases separating them. The CDR3 extends over 14 amino acids. The CDR3, as DNA: TGTGCCAGCAGCTTATTATCAGGGCGCTACGAGCAGTACTTC. It encodes CASSLLSGRYEQYF.

As to this clonotype: This CDR3 fails to terminate in the conserved phenylalanine or tryptophan, so it likely reflects a read error. This chain links TRBV20-1 with TRBJ2-7; D unclear. Germline V lookup: CDR1 DFQATT, CDR2 SNEGSKA (reference sequence). CDR3 length equals 12 residues. Between the trimmed V and J ends, which lost 0 bases and 3 bases, there was a span of 6 bases. CDR3 amino acids: CSARDVSYEQYC. The CDR3 DNA is TGCAGTGCTAGAGATGTCAGCTACGAGCAGTACTGC.